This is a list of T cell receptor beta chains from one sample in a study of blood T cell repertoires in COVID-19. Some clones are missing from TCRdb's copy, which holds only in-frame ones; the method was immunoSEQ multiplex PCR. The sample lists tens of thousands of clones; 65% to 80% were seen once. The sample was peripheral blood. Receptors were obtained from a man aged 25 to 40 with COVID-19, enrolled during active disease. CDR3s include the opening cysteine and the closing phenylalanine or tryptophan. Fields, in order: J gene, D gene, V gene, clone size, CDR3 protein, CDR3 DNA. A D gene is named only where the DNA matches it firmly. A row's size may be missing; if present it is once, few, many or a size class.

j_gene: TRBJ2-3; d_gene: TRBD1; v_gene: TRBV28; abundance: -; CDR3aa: CASRDPGQGAPSTDTQYF; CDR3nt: TGTGCCAGCAGAGACCCGGGACAGGGGGCTCCTAGCACAGATACGCAGTATTTT
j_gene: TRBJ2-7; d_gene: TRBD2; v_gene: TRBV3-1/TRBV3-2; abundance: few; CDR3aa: CASSMGLAGTYEQYF; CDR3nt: TGTGCCAGCAGCATGGGACTAGCGGGCACCTACGAGCAGTACTTC
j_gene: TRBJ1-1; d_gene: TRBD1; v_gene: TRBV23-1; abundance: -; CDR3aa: CASTQRETGSNTEAFF; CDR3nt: TGCGCCAGCACCCAAAGGGAGACAGGGTCAAACACTGAAGCTTTCTTT
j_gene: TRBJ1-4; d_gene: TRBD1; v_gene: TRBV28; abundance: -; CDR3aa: CASSPTTGRNEKLFF; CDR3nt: TGTGCCAGCAGTCCTACGACAGGGCGTAATGAAAAACTGTTTTTT
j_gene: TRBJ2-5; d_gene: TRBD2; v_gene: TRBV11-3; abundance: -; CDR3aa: CASSLDQRGLQETQYF; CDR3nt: TGTGCCAGCAGCTTAGATCAGCGGGGATTACAAGAGACCCAGTACTTC
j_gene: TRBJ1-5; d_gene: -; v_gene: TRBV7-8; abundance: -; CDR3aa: CASSPTDTNQPQHF; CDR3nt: TGTGCCAGCAGCCCAACGGACACCAATCAGCCCCAGCATTTT
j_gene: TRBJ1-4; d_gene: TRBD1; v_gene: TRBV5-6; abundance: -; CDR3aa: CASSLVVTGTGAEKLFF; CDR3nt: TGTGCCAGCAGCTTGGTAGTAACCGGGACAGGGGCTGAAAAACTGTTTTTT
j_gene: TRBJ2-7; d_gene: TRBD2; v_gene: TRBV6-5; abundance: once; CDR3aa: CASSYTGLAGVREQYF; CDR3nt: TGTGCCAGCAGTTACACCGGACTTGCGGGAGTGCGGGAGCAGTACTTC
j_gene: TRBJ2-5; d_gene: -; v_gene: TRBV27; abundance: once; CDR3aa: CASSLVRTAQETQYF; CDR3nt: TGTGCCAGCAGTTTGGTTCGGACAGCCCAAGAGACCCAGTACTTC
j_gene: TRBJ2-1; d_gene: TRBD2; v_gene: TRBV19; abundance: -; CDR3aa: CASKIAGGGNEQFF; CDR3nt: TGTGCCAGTAAGATAGCGGGAGGGGGCAATGAGCAGTTCTTC
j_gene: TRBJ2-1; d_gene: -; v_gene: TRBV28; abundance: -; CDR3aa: CASSSGLYNEQFF; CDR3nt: TGTGCCAGCAGTTCCGGACTCTACAATGAGCAGTTCTTC
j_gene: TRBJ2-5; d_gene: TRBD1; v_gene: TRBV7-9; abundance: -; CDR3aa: CASSLLLSQTGDRETQYF; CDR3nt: TGTGCCAGCAGCTTACTACTGTCCCAGACAGGGGATAGAGAGACCCAGTACTTC
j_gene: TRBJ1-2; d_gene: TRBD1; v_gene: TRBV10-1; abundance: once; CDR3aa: CASPGTVTADGYTF; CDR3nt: TGCGCCAGCCCGGGGACAGTCACGGCGGATGGCTACACCTTC
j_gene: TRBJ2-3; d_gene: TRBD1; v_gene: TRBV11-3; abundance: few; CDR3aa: CASSPRGTTDTQYF; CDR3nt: TGTGCCAGCAGCCCCAGGGGGACCACAGATACGCAGTATTTT
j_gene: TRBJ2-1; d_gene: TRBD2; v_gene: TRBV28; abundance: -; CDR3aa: CASSSTDGGGTRWDEQFF; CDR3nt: TGTGCCAGCAGTTCGACAGATGGTGGTGGGACTAGGTGGGATGAGCAGTTCTTC
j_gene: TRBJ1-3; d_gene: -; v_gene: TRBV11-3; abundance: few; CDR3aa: CASSLFQTGFGNTIYF; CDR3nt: TGTGCCAGCAGCTTATTCCAGACGGGGTTCGGAAACACCATATATTTT
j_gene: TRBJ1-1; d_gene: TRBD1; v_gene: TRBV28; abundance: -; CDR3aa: CASSEPSRRGRTEAFF; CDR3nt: TGTGCCAGCAGTGAGCCCTCCCGCAGGGGGCGCACTGAAGCTTTCTTT
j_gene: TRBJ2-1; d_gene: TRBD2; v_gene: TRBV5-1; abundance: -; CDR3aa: CASSFASGVFGEQFF; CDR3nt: TGCGCCAGCAGCTTTGCTAGCGGGGTCTTTGGTGAGCAGTTCTTC
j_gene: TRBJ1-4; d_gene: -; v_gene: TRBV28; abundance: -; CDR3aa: CASSSPMTGLATNEKLFF; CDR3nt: TGTGCCAGCAGTTCTCCCATGACAGGTCTGGCAACTAATGAAAAACTGTTTTTT
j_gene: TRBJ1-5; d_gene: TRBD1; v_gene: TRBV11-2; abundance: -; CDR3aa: CASSLGTGPNQPQHF; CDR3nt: TGTGCCAGCAGTTTAGGGACAGGGCCGAATCAGCCCCAGCATTTT
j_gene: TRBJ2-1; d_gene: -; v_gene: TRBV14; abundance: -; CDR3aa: CASSQRGFGEQFF; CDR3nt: TGTGCCAGCAGCCAACGGGGGTTCGGTGAGCAGTTCTTC
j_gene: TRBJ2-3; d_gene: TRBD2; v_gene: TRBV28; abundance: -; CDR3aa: CASSSLAGRGRGTDTQYF; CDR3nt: TGTGCCAGCAGCTCACTAGCGGGAAGGGGGAGGGGCACAGATACGCAGTATTTT
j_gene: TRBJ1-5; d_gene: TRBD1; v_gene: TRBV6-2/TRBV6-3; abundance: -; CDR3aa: CASSATGGNQPQHF; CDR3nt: TGTGCCAGCAGTGCGACAGGGGGCAATCAGCCCCAGCATTTT
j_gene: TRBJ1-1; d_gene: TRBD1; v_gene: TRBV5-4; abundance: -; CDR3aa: CASSRTGGTEAFF; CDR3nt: TGTGCCAGCAGTCGTACAGGGGGCACTGAAGCTTTCTTT
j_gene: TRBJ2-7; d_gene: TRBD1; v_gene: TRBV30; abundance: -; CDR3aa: CAWSPGGYEQYF; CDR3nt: TGTGCCTGGAGTCCAGGGGGCTACGAGCAGTACTTC
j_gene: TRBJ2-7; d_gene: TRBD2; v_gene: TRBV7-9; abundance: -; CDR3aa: CASSLLAGEYEQYF; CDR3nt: TGTGCCAGCAGCTTACTAGCGGGGGAGTACGAGCAGTACTTC
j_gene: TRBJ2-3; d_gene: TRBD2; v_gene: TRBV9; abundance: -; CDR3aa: CASSASRGGLTDTQYF; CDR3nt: TGTGCCAGCAGCGCGAGTCGGGGGGGCCTAACAGATACGCAGTATTTT
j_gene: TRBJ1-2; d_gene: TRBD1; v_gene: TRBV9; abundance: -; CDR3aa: CASSALGQGSDYGYTF; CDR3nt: TGTGCCAGCAGCGCCCTAGGACAGGGTTCGGACTATGGCTACACCTTC
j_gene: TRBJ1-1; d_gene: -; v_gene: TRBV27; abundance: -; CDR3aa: CASATAGTEAFF; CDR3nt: TGTGCCAGTGCGACGGCGGGCACTGAAGCTTTCTTT
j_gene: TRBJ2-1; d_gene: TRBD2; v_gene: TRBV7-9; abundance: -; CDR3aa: CASSLAAGGFYNEQFF; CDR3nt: TGTGCCAGCAGCTTAGCAGCGGGAGGGTTCTACAATGAGCAGTTCTTC
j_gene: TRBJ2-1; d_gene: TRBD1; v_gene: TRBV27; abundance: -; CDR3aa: CASSLFSTGAAYNEQFF; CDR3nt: TGTGCCAGCAGTTTATTCAGCACAGGGGCAGCTTACAATGAGCAGTTCTTC
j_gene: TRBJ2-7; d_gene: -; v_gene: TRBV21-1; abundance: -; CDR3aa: CASSQKPSPLDRGLCEQYF; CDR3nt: TGTGCCAGCAGTCAAAAACCCTCCCCTCTGGACAGGGGGCTCTGCGAGCAGTACTTC
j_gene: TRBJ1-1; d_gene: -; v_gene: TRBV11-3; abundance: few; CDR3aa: CASSFGQGRAAFF; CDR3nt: TGTGCCAGCAGCTTCGGGCAGGGGAGGGCGGCTTTCTTT
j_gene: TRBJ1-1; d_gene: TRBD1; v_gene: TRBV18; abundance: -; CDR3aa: CASSPQGANTEAFF; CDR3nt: TGTGCCAGCTCACCACAGGGGGCGAACACTGAAGCTTTCTTT
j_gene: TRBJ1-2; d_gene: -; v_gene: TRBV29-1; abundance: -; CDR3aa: CSVDPRVGGYTF; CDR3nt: TGCAGCGTTGATCCCAGGGTGGGAGGCTACACCTTC
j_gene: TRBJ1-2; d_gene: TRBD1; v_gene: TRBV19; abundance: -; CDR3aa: CASSTTGLYGYTF; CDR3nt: TGTGCCAGTAGTACGACAGGGCTCTATGGCTACACCTTC
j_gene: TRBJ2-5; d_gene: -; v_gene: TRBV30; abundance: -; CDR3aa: CAWSVGQPGTQYF; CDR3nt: TGTGCCTGGAGTGTAGGTCAGCCGGGGACCCAGTACTTC
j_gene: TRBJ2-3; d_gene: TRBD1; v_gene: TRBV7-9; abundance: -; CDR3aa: CASSEQTGGVTDTQYF; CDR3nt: TGTGCCAGCAGCGAGCAGACAGGGGGTGTCACAGATACGCAGTATTTT
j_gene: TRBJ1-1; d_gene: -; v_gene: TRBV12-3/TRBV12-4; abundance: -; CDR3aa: CASSLSGNTEAFF; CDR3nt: TGTGCCAGCAGTTTATCCGGGAACACTGAAGCTTTCTTT
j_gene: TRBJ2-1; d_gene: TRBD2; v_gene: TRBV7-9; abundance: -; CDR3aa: CASMERLAVDNEQFF; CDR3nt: TGTGCCAGCATGGAGAGACTAGCGGTCGACAATGAGCAGTTCTTC
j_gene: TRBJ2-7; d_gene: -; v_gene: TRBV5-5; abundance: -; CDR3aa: CASSLAREGPYEQYF; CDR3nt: TGTGCCAGCAGCTTGGCCAGGGAAGGGCCCTACGAGCAGTACTTC
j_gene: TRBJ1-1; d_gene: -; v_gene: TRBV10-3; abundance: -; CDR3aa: CAISVKGDEAFF; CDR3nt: TGTGCCATCAGTGTTAAAGGAGATGAAGCTTTCTTT
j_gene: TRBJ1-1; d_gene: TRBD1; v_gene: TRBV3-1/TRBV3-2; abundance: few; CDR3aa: CASSPTGFTEAFF; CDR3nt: TGTGCCAGCAGCCCGACAGGGTTCACTGAAGCTTTCTTT
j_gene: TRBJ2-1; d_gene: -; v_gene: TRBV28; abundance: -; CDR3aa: CASMVGEHTYNEQFF; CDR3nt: TGTGCCAGCATGGTAGGAGAACATACTTACAATGAGCAGTTCTTC
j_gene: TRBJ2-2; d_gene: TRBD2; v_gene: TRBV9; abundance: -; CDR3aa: CASSVGSGSLTGELFF; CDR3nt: TGTGCCAGCAGCGTAGGAAGCGGGAGTCTCACCGGGGAGCTGTTTTTT
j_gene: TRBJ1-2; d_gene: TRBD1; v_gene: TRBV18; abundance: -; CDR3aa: CASGNLQGGVYGYTF; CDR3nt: TGTGCCAGCGGGAACCTTCAGGGGGGCGTCTATGGCTACACCTTC
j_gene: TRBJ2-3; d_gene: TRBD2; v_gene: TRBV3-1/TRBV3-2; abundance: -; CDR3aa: CASSPTSLSTDTQYF; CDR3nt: TGTGCCAGCAGTCCGACTAGCCTCAGCACAGATACGCAGTATTTT
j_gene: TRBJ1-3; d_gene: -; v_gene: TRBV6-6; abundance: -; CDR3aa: CASSYSRGGNTIYF; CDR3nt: TGTGCCAGCAGTTACTCCAGGGGCGGAAACACCATATATTTT
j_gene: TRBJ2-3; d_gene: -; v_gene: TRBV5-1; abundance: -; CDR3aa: CASSLTPPQTDTQYF; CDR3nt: TGCGCCAGCAGCTTGACACCCCCCCAAACAGATACGCAGTATTTT
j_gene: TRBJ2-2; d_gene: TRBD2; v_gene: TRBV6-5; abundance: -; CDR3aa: CASKRDGGVTGELFF; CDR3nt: TGTGCCAGCAAGAGAGACGGGGGGGTCACCGGGGAGCTGTTTTTT
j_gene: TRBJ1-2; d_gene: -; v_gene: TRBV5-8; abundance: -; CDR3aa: CASRVPGSYTF; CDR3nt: TGTGCCAGCAGGGTCCCAGGAAGCTACACCTTC
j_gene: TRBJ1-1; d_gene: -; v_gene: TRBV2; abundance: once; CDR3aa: CASSGWGPVNTEAFF; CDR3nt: TGTGCCAGCAGTGGGTGGGGGCCAGTGAACACTGAAGCTTTCTTT
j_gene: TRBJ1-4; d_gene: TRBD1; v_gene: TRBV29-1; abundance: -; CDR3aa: CSVVKLGQDEKLFF; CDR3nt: TGCAGCGTTGTTAAGCTGGGACAGGACGAAAAACTGTTTTTT
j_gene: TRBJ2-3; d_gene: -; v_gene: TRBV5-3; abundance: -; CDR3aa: CARSLRDTDTQYF; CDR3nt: TGTGCCAGAAGCTTGCGCGACACAGATACGCAGTATTTT
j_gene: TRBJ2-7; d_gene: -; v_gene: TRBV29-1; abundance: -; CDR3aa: CSVEGSGKYEQYF; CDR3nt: TGCAGCGTTGAGGGATCAGGGAAGTACGAGCAGTACTTC